This TCR beta chain originates from a study of T cell repertoires in cytomegalovirus infection. Whole-study findings and limits: Carriers of CMV plus the relevant HLA were identified by cumulative public TCR beta family frequency. CMV-specific TCR beta clonotypes restricted by HLA-C were the ones dominating the ex vivo response.

TCRdb recomputed calls from the reads with MiXCR, one row per CDR3 protein. This sample carries approximately 120,000 distinct CDR3 sequences, around 28% of them seen once, and the ten largest clones take about 81%. Of note for this clonotype: Its antigen is currently unknown.

V shed 0 bases and J shed 4 bases, with 12 bases lying between them. There are 15 residues in the CDR3. Germline CDR1 LGHDT, CDR2 YNNKEL (reference sequence). The rearrangement joins TRBV3-1 to TRBJ1-2; weak D call: TRBD1 (6 bases). The sample consisted of CD8+ T cells from cultured PBMCs, taken from culture after CMV antigen stimulation. The sequence came from a human donor in good health (CMV status not recorded). Some clones in this sample may be carry-over from other donors' samples. CDR3 residues: CASSQDRGLFYGYTF. The CDR3 DNA sequence: TGTGCCAGCAGCCAAGATCGGGGGCTTTTCTATGGCTACACCTTC.